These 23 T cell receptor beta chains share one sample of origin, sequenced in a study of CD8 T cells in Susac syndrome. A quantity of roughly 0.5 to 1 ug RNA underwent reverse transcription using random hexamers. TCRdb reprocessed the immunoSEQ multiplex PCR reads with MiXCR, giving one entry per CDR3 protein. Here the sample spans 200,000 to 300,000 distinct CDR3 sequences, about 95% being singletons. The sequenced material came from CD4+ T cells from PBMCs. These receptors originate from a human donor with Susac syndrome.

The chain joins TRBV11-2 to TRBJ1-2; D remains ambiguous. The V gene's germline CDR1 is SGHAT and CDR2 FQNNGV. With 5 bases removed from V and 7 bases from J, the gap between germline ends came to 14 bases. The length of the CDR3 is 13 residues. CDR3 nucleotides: TGTGCCAGCAGCCCCGCGGGAGGCGTTGGCTACACCTTC. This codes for CASSPAGGVGYTF.

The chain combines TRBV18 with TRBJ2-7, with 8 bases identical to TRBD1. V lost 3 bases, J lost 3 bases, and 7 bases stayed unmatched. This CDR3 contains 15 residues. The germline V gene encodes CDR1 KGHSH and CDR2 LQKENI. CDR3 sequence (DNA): TGTGCCAGCTCACCGGTCGAAGGGACAGGCTACGAGCAGTACTTC. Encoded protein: CASSPVEGTGYEQYF.

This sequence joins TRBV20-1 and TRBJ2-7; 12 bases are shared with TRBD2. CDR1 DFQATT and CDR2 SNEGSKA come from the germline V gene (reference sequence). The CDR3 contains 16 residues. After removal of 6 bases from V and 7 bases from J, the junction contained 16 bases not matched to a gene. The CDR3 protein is CSAEGATSGRPQEQYF. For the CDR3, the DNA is TGCAGTGCGGAGGGGGCGACTAGCGGGAGACCGCAAGAGCAGTACTTC.

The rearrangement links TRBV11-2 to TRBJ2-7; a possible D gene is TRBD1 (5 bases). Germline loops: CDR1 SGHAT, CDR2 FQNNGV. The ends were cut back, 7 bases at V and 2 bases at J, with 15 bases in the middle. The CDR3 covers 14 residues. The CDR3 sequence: CASKAWGLTYEQYF. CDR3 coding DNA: TGTGCCAGCAAAGCCTGGGGCCTAACCTACGAGCAGTACTTC.

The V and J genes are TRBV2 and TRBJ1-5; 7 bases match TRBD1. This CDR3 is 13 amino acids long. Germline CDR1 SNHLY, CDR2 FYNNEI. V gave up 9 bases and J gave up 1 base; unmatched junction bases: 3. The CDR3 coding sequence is TGTGCCAGTTCGGGACAGAGCAATCAGCCCCAGCATTTT. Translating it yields CASSGQSNQPQHF.

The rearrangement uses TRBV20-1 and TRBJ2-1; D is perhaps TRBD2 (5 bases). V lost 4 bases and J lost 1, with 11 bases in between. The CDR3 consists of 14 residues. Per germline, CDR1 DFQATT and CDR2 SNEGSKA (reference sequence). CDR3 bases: TGCAGTGCTACTCTAGCATTATCCTACAATGAGCAGTTCTTC. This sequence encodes CSATLALSYNEQFF.

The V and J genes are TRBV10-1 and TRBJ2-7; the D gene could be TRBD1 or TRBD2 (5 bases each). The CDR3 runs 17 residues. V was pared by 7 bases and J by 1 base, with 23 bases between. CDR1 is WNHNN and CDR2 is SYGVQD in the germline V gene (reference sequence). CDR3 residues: CASKDHVGRPISYEQYF. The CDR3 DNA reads TGCGCCAGCAAGGATCATGTGGGACGACCCATATCCTACGAGCAGTACTTC.

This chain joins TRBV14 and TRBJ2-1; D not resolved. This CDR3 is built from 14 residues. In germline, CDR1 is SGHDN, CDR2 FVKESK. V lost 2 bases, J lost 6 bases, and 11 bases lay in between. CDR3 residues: CASSQHLLGNEQFF. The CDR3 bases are TGTGCCAGCAGCCAACATCTACTCGGCAATGAGCAGTTCTTC.

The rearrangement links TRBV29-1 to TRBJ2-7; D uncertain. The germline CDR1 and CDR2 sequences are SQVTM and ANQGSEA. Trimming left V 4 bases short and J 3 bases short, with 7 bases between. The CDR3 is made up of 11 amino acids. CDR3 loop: CSVVVSYEQYF. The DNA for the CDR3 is TGCAGCGTTGTTGTCAGCTACGAGCAGTACTTC.

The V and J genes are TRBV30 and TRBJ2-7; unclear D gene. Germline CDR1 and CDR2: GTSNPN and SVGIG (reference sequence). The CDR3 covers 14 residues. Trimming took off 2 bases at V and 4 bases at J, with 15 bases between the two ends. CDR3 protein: CAWSSGGRAYEQYF. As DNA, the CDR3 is TGTGCCTGGAGTTCGGGCGGACGAGCGTACGAGCAGTACTTC.

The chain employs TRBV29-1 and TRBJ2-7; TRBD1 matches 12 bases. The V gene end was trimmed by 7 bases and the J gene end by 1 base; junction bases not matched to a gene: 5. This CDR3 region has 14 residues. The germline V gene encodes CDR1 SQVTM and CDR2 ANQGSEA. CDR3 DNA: TGCAGCGGGGGGGGACAGGGGGCTTCCTACGAGCAGTACTTC. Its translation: CSGGGQGASYEQYF.

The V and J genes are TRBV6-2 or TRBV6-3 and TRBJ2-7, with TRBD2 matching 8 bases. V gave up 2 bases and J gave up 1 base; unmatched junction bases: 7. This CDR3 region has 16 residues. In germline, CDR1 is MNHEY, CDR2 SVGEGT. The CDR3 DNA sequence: TGTGCCAGCAGTTACGCGAGCGGGAGCGTATCCTACGAGCAGTACTTC. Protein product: CASSYASGSVSYEQYF.

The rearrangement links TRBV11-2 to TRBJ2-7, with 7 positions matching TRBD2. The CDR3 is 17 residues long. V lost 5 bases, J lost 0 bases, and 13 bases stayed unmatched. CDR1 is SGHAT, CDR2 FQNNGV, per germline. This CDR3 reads CASSLGTGTTYSYEQYF. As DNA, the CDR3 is TGTGCCAGCAGCCTGGGAACCGGGACTACCTACTCCTACGAGCAGTACTTC.

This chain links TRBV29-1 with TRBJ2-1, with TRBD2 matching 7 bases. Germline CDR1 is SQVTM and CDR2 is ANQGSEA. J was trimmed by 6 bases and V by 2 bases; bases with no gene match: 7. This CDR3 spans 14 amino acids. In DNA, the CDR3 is TGCAGCGTTGAACGCGGGAGCGGGACCAATGAGCAGTTCTTC. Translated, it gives CSVERGSGTNEQFF.

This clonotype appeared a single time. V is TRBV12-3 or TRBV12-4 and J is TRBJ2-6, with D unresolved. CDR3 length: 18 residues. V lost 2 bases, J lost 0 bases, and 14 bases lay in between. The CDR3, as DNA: TGTGCCAGCAGTTTAAGGGCTACACCTTACTCTGGGGCCAACGTCCTGACTTTC. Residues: CASSLRATPYSGANVLTF.

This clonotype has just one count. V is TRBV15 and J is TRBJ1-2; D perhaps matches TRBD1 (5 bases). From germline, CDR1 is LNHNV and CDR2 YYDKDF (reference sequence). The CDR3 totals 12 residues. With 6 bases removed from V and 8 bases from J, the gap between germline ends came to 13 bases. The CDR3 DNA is TGTGCCACCAGTCTCAGGGAGTACGGCTACACCTTC. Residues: CATSLREYGYTF.

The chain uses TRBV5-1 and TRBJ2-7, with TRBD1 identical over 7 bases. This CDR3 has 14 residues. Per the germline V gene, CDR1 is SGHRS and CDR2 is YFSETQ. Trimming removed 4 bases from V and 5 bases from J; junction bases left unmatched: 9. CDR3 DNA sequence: TGCGCCAGCAGCCTCTACAGGGGTGGCGACGAGCAGTACTTC. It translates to CASSLYRGGDEQYF.

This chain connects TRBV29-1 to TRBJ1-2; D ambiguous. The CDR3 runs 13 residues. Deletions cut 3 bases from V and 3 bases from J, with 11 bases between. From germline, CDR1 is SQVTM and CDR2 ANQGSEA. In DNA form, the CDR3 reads TGCAGCGTTGATAAATCCTCCCACTATGGCTACACCTTC. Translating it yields CSVDKSSHYGYTF. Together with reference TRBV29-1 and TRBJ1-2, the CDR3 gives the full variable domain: SAVISQKPSRDICQRGTSLTIQCQVDSQVTMMFWYRQQPGQSLTLIATANQGSEATYESGFVIDKFPISRPNLTFSTLTVSNMSPEDSSIYLCSVDKSSHYGYTFGSGTRLTVV.

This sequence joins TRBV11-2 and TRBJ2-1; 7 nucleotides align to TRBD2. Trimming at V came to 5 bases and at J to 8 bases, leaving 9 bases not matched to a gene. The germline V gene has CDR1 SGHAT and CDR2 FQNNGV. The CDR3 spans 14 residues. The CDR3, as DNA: TGTGCCAGCAGCCAGACGACTAGCAAAGATGAGCAGTTCTTC. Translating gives CASSQTTSKDEQFF.

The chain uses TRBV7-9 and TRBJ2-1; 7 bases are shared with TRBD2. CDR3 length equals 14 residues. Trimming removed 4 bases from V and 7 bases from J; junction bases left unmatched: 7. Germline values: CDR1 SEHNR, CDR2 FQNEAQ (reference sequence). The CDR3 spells CASSWRSGKNEQFF. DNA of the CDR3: TGTGCCAGCAGCTGGAGGAGCGGGAAGAATGAGCAGTTCTTC.

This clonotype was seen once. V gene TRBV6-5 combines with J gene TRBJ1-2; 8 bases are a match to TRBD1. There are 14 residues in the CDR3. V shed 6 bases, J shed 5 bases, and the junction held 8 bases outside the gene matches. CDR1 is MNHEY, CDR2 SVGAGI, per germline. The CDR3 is CASRPDRGPYGYTF. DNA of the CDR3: TGTGCCAGCAGGCCCGACAGGGGACCTTATGGCTACACCTTC.

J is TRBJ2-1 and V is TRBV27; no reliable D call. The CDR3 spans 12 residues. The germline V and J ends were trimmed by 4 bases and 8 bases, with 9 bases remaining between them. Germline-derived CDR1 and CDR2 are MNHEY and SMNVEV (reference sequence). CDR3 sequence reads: CASSSTVDEQFF. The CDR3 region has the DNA TGTGCCAGCAGTTCCACTGTGGATGAGCAGTTCTTC.

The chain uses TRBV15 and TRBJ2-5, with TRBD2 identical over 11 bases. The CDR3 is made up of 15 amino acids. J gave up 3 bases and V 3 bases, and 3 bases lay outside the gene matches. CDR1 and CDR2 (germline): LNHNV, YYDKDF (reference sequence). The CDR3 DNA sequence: TGTGCCACCAGCAGGGGGGGACTAGCGGAAGAGACCCAGTACTTC. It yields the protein CATSRGGLAEETQYF.